Below, one T cell receptor beta chain is given with its context. Its antigen is as yet unknown. A much larger clone is a single base away; this may be a read error. This sample was taken from a study of molecular identifiers for immune sequencing clone quantification. Libraries from naive CD8 cells were generated from 20,000 to 1,000,000 sorted cells (with 10%, 30% or 50% RNA). As CD8+CD4-CCR7+CD45RA+ cells, naive CD8 T cells were sorted. The CDR3 sequence is 12 residues long. CDR1 GTSNPN and CDR2 SVGIG come from the germline V gene (reference sequence). Trimming took off 0 bases at V and 6 bases at J, with 6 bases between the two ends. TCRdb analysed the PCR reads with MiXCR anew, one entry per CDR3 protein. The sample shows 350,000 or so distinct CDR3 sequences, about 20% of them seen only once. Whole-study findings and limits: The study reportedly detected spiked Jurkat TCR RNA from one cell among approximately 1 million naive cells.

The sequenced sample was naive CD8+ T cells from blood, with Jurkat cell RNA spiked in. As for subset: FACS-sorted CD8+CD4-CCR7+CD45RA+ naive T cells. The sequence came from a human donor in good health. Some libraries in this study had Jurkat cell RNA spiked in. The V call is TRBV30, the J call TRBJ2-1; D unclear. The CDR3 reads CAWSVLCNEQFF. CDR3 nucleotides: TGTGCCTGGAGTGTACTATGCAATGAGCAGTTCTTC.